This TCR beta chain was observed in a study of cytomegalovirus exposure and HLA in healthy donors. Sequencing was performed with immunoSEQ multiplex PCR; in TCRdb, only in-frame clones are kept and a portion is missing. The repertoire holds some 56,000 clones, with around nine tenths as singletons. The sequence was collected from a man younger than 35 in good health and CMV-seronegative. Material for sequencing was PBMCs.

The CDR3 coding sequence is TGTGCCTGGAGGCCAGGACAGGTGTTCCCCTTTGGCGAGCAGTACTTC. This gives the protein CAWRPGQVFPFGEQYF. This chain connects TRBV30 to TRBJ2-7; TRBD1 aligns across 7 bases. The ends lost 3 bases at V and 6 bases at J; junction bases unmatched: 17. This CDR3 has 16 residues. The germline V gene encodes CDR1 GTSNPN and CDR2 SVGIG (reference sequence). The complete variable domain, with remaining parts taken from reference TRBV30 and TRBJ2-7, reads SQTIHQWPATLVQPVGSPLSLECTVEGTSNPNLYWYRQAAGRGLQLLFYSVGIGQISSEVPQNLSASRPQDRQFILSSKKLLLSDSGFYLCAWRPGQVFPFGEQYFGPGTRLTVT.